This T cell receptor (beta chain) was sequenced in a study of T cells in Graves' hyperthyroidism and ophthalmopathy. Using RNA transcripts as the source, TCR beta CDR3 regions were amplified. A first-round RT-PCR of the TCR CDR3 used the HTBI primer set. MiXCR, applied by TCRdb to the multiplex PCR reads, yields one record per CDR3 protein. The sample lists around 490,000 distinct CDR3 sequences, just under 20% occurring once. Germline V gene data show CDR1 as KGHDR and CDR2 as SFDVKD. V lost 2 bases to trimming and J lost 9 bases, with 16 bases between them. This CDR3 has 14 amino acids. This receptor was identified in a man aged 35-49 years with Graves' ophthalmopathy. The sequencing input was blood. V gene TRBV24-1 combines with J gene TRBJ2-7; D is possibly TRBD2 (5 bases). CDR3 sequence reads: CATSDSGIPRRQYF. CDR3 sequence (DNA): TGTGCCACCAGTGATTCGGGAATACCCCGGAGGCAGTACTTC.